This is a list of T cell receptor beta chains from one sample in a study of beta chain features in type 1 diabetes. The repertoire was sequenced with immunoSEQ multiplex PCR; TCRdb's copy has only in-frame clones and lacks some. This table holds 600,000 or so clones, around 12% found once. The sample comprised naive CD4+ T cells from blood. The receptors were sampled from a man in his thirties or forties with type 1 diabetes. CDR3s include the opening cysteine and the closing phenylalanine or tryptophan. The D gene is left open where the match is weak. The listing skips clone size in some rows; elsewhere it reads once, few, many or a size class.

>few|-|TRBJ2-3|TRBV5-1
TGCGCCAGCAGCTTGGGAAACAGGAATCCAGATACGCAGTATTTT
CASSLGNRNPDTQYF
>few|-|TRBJ2-3|TRBV7-9
TGTGCCAGCAGCCCAGGGACAGATACGCAGTATTTT
CASSPGTDTQYF
>few|-|TRBJ2-1|TRBV7-2
TGTGCCAGCCTCCTGGCCGAGGGGAATGAGCAGTTCTTC
CASLLAEGNEQFF
>-|-|TRBJ2-7|TRBV6-5
TGTGCCATCAGTGGAGGGGGGGTCAACTCCTACGAGCAGTACTTC
CAISGGGVNSYEQYF
>-|TRBD1|TRBJ1-2|TRBV7-6
TGTGCCAGCAGCTTACGACAGGGTGGGAACTATGGCTACACCTTC
CASSLRQGGNYGYTF
>-|-|TRBJ2-1|TRBV6-5
TGTGCCAGCAGCCCCAGGGGGGTCACCTACAATGAGCAGTTCTTC
CASSPRGVTYNEQFF
>-|-|TRBJ1-2|TRBV25-1
TGTGCCAGCAGTAATAACTATGGCTACACCTTC
CASSNNYGYTF
>-|TRBD1|TRBJ2-1|TRBV5-1
TGCGCCGGCAGCGTGGGACAGGGGAATAATGAGCAGTTCTTC
CAGSVGQGNNEQFF
>-|-|TRBJ1-3|TRBV9
TGTGCCAGCAGCCCCATAGATTACTCTGGAAACACCATATATTTT
CASSPIDYSGNTIYF
>few|TRBD1|TRBJ1-2|TRBV4-3
TGCGCCAGCAGCCAAGCTCGGACAGGAGTCCTCCGCTATGGCTACACCTTC
CASSQARTGVLRYGYTF
>-|-|TRBJ2-6|TRBV7-2
TGTGCCAGCCCAGACAGTACTTCCGGGGCCAACGTCCTGACTTTC
CASPDSTSGANVLTF
>-|-|TRBJ1-2|TRBV7-2
TGTGCCAGCAGCGTATCAGGGTTTCTCTATGGCTACACCTTC
CASSVSGFLYGYTF
>few|TRBD2|TRBJ2-2|TRBV7-8
TGTGCCAGCAGCTTAGTAGGACTGTCAGGGAGGGACACCGGGGAGCTGTTTTTT
CASSLVGLSGRDTGELFF
>-|TRBD2|TRBJ2-1|TRBV7-6
TGTGCCAGCAGCTTAGAAGAGGAGCGGGGGCGGTATGAGCAGTTCTTC
CASSLEEERGRYEQFF
>-|-|TRBJ2-5|TRBV14
TGTGCCAGCAGCCAAGGGACAGCTAGCATCCAAGAGACCCAGTACTTC
CASSQGTASIQETQYF
>-|-|TRBJ2-6|TRBV5-1
TGCGCCAGCAGCTTGGACCCTCAAGGTTCTGGGGCCAACGTCCTGACTTTC
CASSLDPQGSGANVLTF
>-|-|TRBJ2-7|TRBV29-1
TGCAGCGTCGGCGGAGGGGGAAGGGAGCAGTACTTC
CSVGGGGREQYF
>few|TRBD1|TRBJ2-5|TRBV7-2
TGTGCCAGCAGCCCAGGGGGCAGCGGCAACCAAGAGACCCAGTACTTC
CASSPGGSGNQETQYF
>few|-|TRBJ2-1|TRBV4-3
TGCGCCAGCAGCCAAAGGTTGGCGGTCGGAGCGGACTCCTACAATGAGCAGTTCTTC
CASSQRLAVGADSYNEQFF
>few|-|TRBJ1-4|TRBV6-5
TGTGCCAGCAGTTCCCAGGCAGGGACTAATGAAAAACTGTTTTTT
CASSSQAGTNEKLFF
>-|TRBD1|TRBJ1-2|TRBV7-9
TGTGCCAGCAGCTATGGACAGGGTGGCGGCTACACCTTC
CASSYGQGGGYTF
>few|TRBD1|TRBJ1-6|TRBV11-2
TGTGCCAGCAGCGCCCCAGGGGGAGGTACCCTCCACTTT
CASSAPGGGTLHF
>-|-|TRBJ1-6|TRBV6-1
TGTGCCAGCAGTGAACTTAGAGGTGACGATTCACCCCTCCACTTT
CASSELRGDDSPLHF
>few|-|TRBJ2-7|TRBV6-5
TGTGCCAGCAGTTCCAGGGCCCGGGAGCAGTACTTC
CASSSRAREQYF
>few|TRBD1|TRBJ2-1|TRBV11-2
TGTGCCAGCAGCCGCGACAGGGTTTATGAGCAGTTCTTC
CASSRDRVYEQFF
>-|TRBD1|TRBJ1-5|TRBV6-5
TGTGCCAGCAGTTACCGGGGACAGCAGCCCCAGCATTTT
CASSYRGQQPQHF
>few|-|TRBJ2-2|TRBV4-3
TGCGCCAGCAGCCAAGAGGTGTCAGGCACCGGGGAGCTGTTTTTT
CASSQEVSGTGELFF
>few|TRBD1|TRBJ1-3|TRBV29-1
TGCAGCGCAAGGACAGGGAACTCTGGAAACACCATATATTTT
CSARTGNSGNTIYF
>-|-|TRBJ2-3|TRBV7-2
TGTGCCAGCAGCTTCCAAGGGGCAGATACGCAGTATTTT
CASSFQGADTQYF
>few|-|TRBJ2-3|TRBV25-1
TGTGCCAGCAGTCTCCAAGAGAGGGCTCGTACAGATACGCAGTATTTT
CASSLQERARTDTQYF
>-|-|TRBJ1-2|TRBV18
TGTGCCAGCTCTGAGGGCGGCTCCTATGGCTACACCTTC
CASSEGGSYGYTF
>-|TRBD1|TRBJ2-7|TRBV7-6
TGTGCCAGCTCTCAAACAGGGGGCGGTTCGGGTTCCATCTACGAGCAGTACTTC
CASSQTGGGSGSIYEQYF